Presented here are 22 T cell receptor beta chains from one specimen sequenced in a study of T cell repertoires in cytomegalovirus infection. One entry per CDR3 protein results from TCRdb running MiXCR on the reads. This table has 500,000 to 600,000 distinct CDR3 sequences, 16% appearing once. Sequencing was performed on CD8+ T cells from PBMCs. The receptors were sampled from a human donor in good health (CMV status not recorded). Some clones in this sample may be carry-over from other donors' samples.

This clonotype was counted between two and nine times. The chain uses TRBV20-1 and TRBJ1-1, with 11 positions matching TRBD1. J was trimmed by 0 bases and V by 3 bases; bases with no gene match: 18. The CDR3 spans 20 residues. Germline CDR1 reads DFQATT; CDR2 reads SNEGSKA (reference sequence). In DNA, the CDR3 is TGCAGTGCTAGGGGTTGGTTAAGAGGGACAGGGGGTACTGTGAACACTGAAGCTTTCTTT. Its translation is CSARGWLRGTGGTVNTEAFF.

This clonotype has a count of ten or more. This chain joins TRBV7-9 and TRBJ2-1; 11 bases line up with TRBD1. J was trimmed by 7 bases and V by 4 bases; bases with no gene match: 9. The CDR3 runs 16 residues. The germline CDR1 and CDR2 sequences are SEHNR and FQNEAQ (reference sequence). DNA of the CDR3: TGTGCCAGCAGCTCGCCAACCGGACAGGGGGCAAATGAGCAGTTCTTC. Amino acids: CASSSPTGQGANEQFF. The full variable domain, completed using reference TRBV7-9 and TRBJ2-1, is DTGVSQNPRHKITKRGQNVTFRCDPISEHNRLYWYRQTLGQGPEFLTYFQNEAQLEKSRLLSDRFSAERPKGSFSTLEIQRTEQGDSAMYLCASSSPTGQGANEQFFGPGTRLTVL.

This clonotype was seen repeatedly, ten times or more. The chain carries TRBV7-6 and TRBJ2-3, with D uncertain. Germline V CDR1 and CDR2: SGHVS, FNYEAQ. CDR3 length: 13 residues. V lost 4 bases, J lost 6 bases, and 11 bases lay in between. CDR3: CASSSQNWDTQYF. The CDR3 DNA sequence: TGTGCCAGCAGCTCGCAAAATTGGGATACGCAGTATTTT.

Concerning this clonotype itself: This could be a read error, since a much larger clone is one nucleotide away. The chain uses TRBV11-2 and TRBJ2-1, with D perhaps TRBD2 (6 bases). The CDR3 consists of 14 residues. CDR1 is SGHAT and CDR2 is FQNNGV in the germline V gene. This CDR3 is CAGSLGTSYNEQFF. CDR3 sequence (DNA): TGTGCCGGCAGCTTAGGGACTTCCTACAATGAGCAGTTCTTC.

The chain links TRBV20-1 to TRBJ2-1; TRBD2 matches at 13 bases. The length of the CDR3 is 18 residues. In germline, CDR1 is DFQATT, CDR2 SNEGSKA (reference sequence). The trim removed 7 bases at V and 0 bases at J, leaving 12 bases unmatched. Here the CDR3 reads CSGVPGLAGSSSYNEQFF. CDR3 bases: TGCAGTGGCGTGCCGGGACTAGCGGGATCAAGCTCCTACAATGAGCAGTTCTTC.

The table lists this clonotype with many counts. The chain links TRBV11-2 to TRBJ1-2, with 9 bases that match TRBD1. Germline V CDR1 and CDR2: SGHAT, FQNNGV. CDR3 length: 14 residues. V was pared by 5 bases and J by 2 bases, with 3 bases of the junction left unmatched. The CDR3 spells CASSPGTGNYGYTF. The CDR3 coding sequence is TGTGCCAGCAGCCCCGGGACAGGGAACTATGGCTACACCTTC.

In this sample, this clonotype turned up many times. The CDR3 reads CASSSLGLAVSYEQYF. CDR3 bases: TGTGCCAGCAGTTCTTTGGGACTAGCGGTCTCCTACGAGCAGTACTTC. The chain carries TRBV6-6 and TRBJ2-7; 11 positions match TRBD2. V trimming: 4 bases; J trimming: 0 bases; junction bases outside the gene matches: 5. Germline V CDR1 and CDR2: MNHNY, SVGAGI (reference sequence). The CDR3 spans 16 residues.

This clonotype was found many times. The rearrangement uses TRBV7-8 and TRBJ2-2; D not certain. This CDR3 is built from 15 residues. Germline lookup yields CDR1 SGHVS and CDR2 FQNEAQ. V lost 2 bases, J lost 3 bases, and 10 bases lay in between. CDR3 sequence reads: CASSLTGRYTGELFF. In DNA form, the CDR3 reads TGTGCCAGCAGCTTAACGGGCCGATACACCGGGGAGCTGTTTTTT.

This clonotype was seen a handful of times. The rearrangement joins TRBV4-2 to TRBJ2-3; 9 positions match TRBD2. The CDR3 length is 18 residues. J was trimmed by 1 base and V by 0 bases; bases with no gene match: 8. Germline V gene lookup returns CDR1 LGHNA and CDR2 YNFKEQ. CDR3: CASSQEVQAGGRTDTQYF. CDR3 coding DNA: TGTGCCAGCAGCCAAGAGGTTCAAGCGGGAGGACGCACAGATACGCAGTATTTT.

As for this clonotype: Since a much larger clone is just one base distant, this may be a read error. V usage is TRBV2 and J usage is TRBJ2-7; tentatively, D is TRBD1 (5 bases). CDR3 length: 15 amino acids. With 7 bases removed from V and 5 bases from J, the gap between germline ends came to 21 bases. Germline values: CDR1 SNHLY, CDR2 FYNNEI. CDR3: CASKVRAAGSDEQYF. The DNA of the CDR3 is TGTGCCAGCAAGGTCAGGGCAGCAGGGTCCGACGAGCAGTACTTC. The complete variable domain, with remaining parts taken from reference TRBV2 and TRBJ2-7, reads EPEVTQTPSHQVTQMGQEVILRCVPISNHLYFYWYRQILGQKVEFLVSFYNNEISEKSEIFDDQFSVERPDGSNFTLKIRSTKLEDSAMYFCASKVRAAGSDEQYFGPGTRLTVT.

This clonotype was seen ten or more times. This chain links TRBV6-1 with TRBJ1-1; D is possibly TRBD1 (5 bases). There are 15 residues in the CDR3. Germline assignment: CDR1 MNHNS and CDR2 SASEGT. Trimming took 0 bases from V and 6 from J, leaving 14 bases between them. The CDR3 DNA reads as TGTGCCAGCAGTGAAGCTATCGAGGGGCTGGCTGAAGCTTTCTTT. Translation gives CASSEAIEGLAEAFF.

This clonotype was detected many times. The chain carries TRBV29-1 and TRBJ2-7; TRBD2 agrees at 7 bases. Germline assignment: CDR1 SQVTM and CDR2 ANQGSEA. Losses at the gene ends were 4 bases for V and 0 bases for J; bases not matched to a gene: 6. CDR3 length equals 14 residues. DNA of the CDR3: TGCAGCGTTGTGGGGGGGATTAGCTCCTACGAGCAGTACTTC. It codes for CSVVGGISSYEQYF.

This clonotype was observed at least ten times. At one boundary the junction diverges from the germline segment, which might be a read error. This chain joins TRBV7-3 and TRBJ2-4; 9 bases map to TRBD1. Germline lookup yields CDR1 SGHTA and CDR2 FQGTGA. CDR3 length equals 12 residues. The CDR3 is CASSLPGQGMNF. As DNA, the CDR3 is TGTGCCAGCAGCTTACCGGGACAGGGTATGAACTTC.

This clonotype was seen at least ten times. The chain links TRBV28 to TRBJ2-1; 9 nucleotides line up with TRBD2. Germline assignment: CDR1 MDHEN and CDR2 SYDVKM. The V and J ends lost 5 bases and 0 bases, in that order; junction bases with no gene match: 8. The CDR3 runs 17 residues. The DNA of the CDR3 is TGTGCCAGCAGTCGTTCTACTAGCGGGCCCTCCTACAATGAGCAGTTCTTC. As protein: CASSRSTSGPSYNEQFF. The variable domain in full, completed from reference TRBV28 and TRBJ2-1, reads DVKVTQSSRYLVKRTGEKVFLECVQDMDHENMFWYRQDPGLGLRLIYFSYDVKMKEKGDIPEGYSVSREKKERFSLILESASTNQTSMYLCASSRSTSGPSYNEQFFGPGTRLTVL.

As for this clonotype: A much larger clone is a single base away; this may be a read error. This chain joins TRBV7-4 and TRBJ1-2, with 9 bases matching TRBD1. Trimming at V came to 7 bases and at J to 0 bases, leaving 9 bases not matched to a gene. Germline V gene lookup returns CDR1 SGHVT and CDR2 SQSDAQ. The CDR3 is made up of 16 amino acids. In DNA, the CDR3 is TGTGCCAGCACCTTCGGGACAGGGCCAGCTAACTATGGCTACACCTTC. This encodes CASTFGTGPANYGYTF.

This clonotype showed up just a few times. The chain recombines TRBV7-9 with TRBJ1-5; 7 bases fit TRBD1. The CDR3 consists of 14 residues. V lost 5 bases and J lost 6; bases outside the gene matches: 7. Germline assignment: CDR1 SEHNR and CDR2 FQNEAQ (reference sequence). The CDR3 region has the DNA TGTGCCAGCAGCAGGACAGGTTCGAGTCAGCCCCAGCATTTT. It translates to CASSRTGSSQPQHF.

This clonotype has ten or more counts. This chain joins TRBV29-1 and TRBJ2-7; 7 positions agree with TRBD1. Germline trimming cut 4 bases from V and 0 bases from J; bases unmatched to any gene: 3. This CDR3 has 13 residues. Germline CDR1 is SQVTM and CDR2 is ANQGSEA. In DNA form, the CDR3 reads TGCAGCGTTGCGGGACAGAGCTCCTACGAGCAGTACTTC. Translation gives CSVAGQSSYEQYF.

This clonotype was counted at least ten times. The CDR3 region has the DNA TGTGCCAGCAGCTTGATGGGCGGTACCTACGAGCAGTACTTC. Its protein is CASSLMGGTYEQYF. The rearrangement links TRBV7-6 to TRBJ2-7, with unresolved D. Germline assignment: CDR1 SGHVS and CDR2 FNYEAQ. The CDR3 sequence is 14 residues long. The V gene lost 3 bases and the J gene lost 2 bases, with 11 bases spanning the gap.

The sample holds many counts of this clonotype. V usage is TRBV6-1 and J usage is TRBJ2-7; D remains unclear. Germline V gene data show CDR1 as MNHNS and CDR2 as SASEGT. V lost 0 bases and J lost 2, with 8 bases in between. The CDR3 is 14 amino acids. The DNA for the CDR3 is TGTGCCAGCAGTGAAGCAGACACGACCTACGAGCAGTACTTC. Encoded protein: CASSEADTTYEQYF.

This clonotype was seen repeatedly, ten times or more. V gene TRBV19 combines with J gene TRBJ2-2; no clear D. The V end lost 3 bases, the J end lost 6 bases, and 2 bases lay between the germline ends. This CDR3 contains 11 residues. Germline values: CDR1 LNHDA, CDR2 SQIVND (reference sequence). This CDR3 is CASSIPGELFF. CDR3 DNA sequence: TGTGCCAGTAGTATCCCCGGGGAGCTGTTTTTT.

The table lists this clonotype with a few counts. The V and J genes are TRBV15 and TRBJ1-4; no definite D call. V lost 8 bases and J 8 bases, leaving 6 bases between the germline ends. Germline CDR1 and CDR2: LNHNV and YYDKDF (reference sequence). The CDR3 is 10 residues long. The CDR3 sequence is CATGGEKLFF. CDR3 coding DNA: TGTGCCACCGGTGGCGAAAAACTGTTTTTT.

The rearrangement uses TRBV5-8 and TRBJ1-5; the D is unclear. Trimming left V 1 base short and J 6 bases short, with 11 bases between. Germline V gene sequence: CDR1 SGHTS, CDR2 YDEGEE. This CDR3 region has 14 residues. The CDR3 spells CASSLRGIGQPQHF. The CDR3 nucleotides read TGTGCCAGCAGCTTGAGAGGGATTGGTCAGCCCCAGCATTTT.